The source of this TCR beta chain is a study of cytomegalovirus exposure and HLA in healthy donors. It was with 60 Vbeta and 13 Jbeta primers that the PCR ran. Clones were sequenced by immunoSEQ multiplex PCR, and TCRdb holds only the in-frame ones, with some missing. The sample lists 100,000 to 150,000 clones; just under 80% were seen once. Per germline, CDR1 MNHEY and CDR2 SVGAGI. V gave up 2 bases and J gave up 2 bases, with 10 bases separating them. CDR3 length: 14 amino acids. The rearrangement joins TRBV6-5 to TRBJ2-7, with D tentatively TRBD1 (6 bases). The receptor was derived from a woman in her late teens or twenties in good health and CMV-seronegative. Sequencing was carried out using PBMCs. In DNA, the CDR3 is TGTGCCAGCAGTTACGGACGGGACACCTACGAGCAGTACTTC. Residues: CASSYGRDTYEQYF.